This is a list of T cell receptor beta chains from one sample in a study of vaccination and CD4 T cells after COVID-19. Antigens of these TCRs are unknown. TCRdb used MiXCR to reprocess the PCR reads, holding one entry per CDR3 protein. The profile shows approximately 18,000 distinct CDR3 sequences, around 47% of them singletons. The sequenced sample was CD4+ T cells from blood, cultured in vitro, obtained about 7 months after SARS-CoV-2 vaccination. The receptor set was obtained from a human donor who had recovered from COVID-19. Both conserved end residues are part of each CDR3. D genes are given only for firm matches. Some rows have no size entry. The others give once, few or many, or a class for an expanded clone.

d_call: NA
clone_size: NA
v_call: TRBV7-2
j_call: TRBJ2-3
cdr3_aa: CASSYGSADTQYF
cdr3_nt: TGTGCCAGCAGCTACGGTTCTGCAGATACGCAGTATTTT

d_call: NA
clone_size: large
v_call: TRBV15
j_call: TRBJ1-5
cdr3_aa: CATSSRQIGQPQHF
cdr3_nt: TGTGCCACCAGCAGTAGACAGATCGGTCAGCCCCAGCATTTT

d_call: TRBD1
clone_size: NA
v_call: TRBV20-1
j_call: TRBJ2-1
cdr3_aa: CSARPRQGGNNEQFF
cdr3_nt: TGCAGTGCTAGACCTAGACAGGGGGGGAACAATGAGCAGTTCTTC

d_call: NA
clone_size: few
v_call: TRBV7-2
j_call: TRBJ1-2
cdr3_aa: CASSLGTPHYGYTF
cdr3_nt: TGTGCCAGCAGCTTAGGGACACCCCACTATGGCTACACCTTC

d_call: TRBD1
clone_size: NA
v_call: TRBV24-1
j_call: TRBJ1-2
cdr3_aa: CATSDPGQGAYGYTF
cdr3_nt: TGTGCCACCAGTGACCCCGGACAGGGAGCTTATGGCTACACCTTC

d_call: TRBD1
clone_size: few
v_call: TRBV6-1
j_call: TRBJ2-3
cdr3_aa: CASNGQGPDTQYF
cdr3_nt: TGTGCCAGCAATGGACAGGGACCAGATACGCAGTATTTT

d_call: NA
clone_size: few
v_call: TRBV7-9
j_call: TRBJ1-1
cdr3_aa: CASTDQQGENTEAFF
cdr3_nt: TGTGCCAGCACCGATCAACAGGGAGAGAACACTGAAGCTTTCTTT

d_call: NA
clone_size: few
v_call: TRBV6-1
j_call: TRBJ1-5
cdr3_aa: CASRPLEGGVQPQHF
cdr3_nt: TGTGCCAGCAGACCGTTAGAGGGGGGGGTTCAGCCCCAGCATTTT

d_call: TRBD2
clone_size: NA
v_call: TRBV7-2
j_call: TRBJ2-7
cdr3_aa: CACSLAGSGGIYEQYF
cdr3_nt: TGTGCCTGCAGCTTAGCGGGTAGCGGGGGAATCTACGAGCAGTACTTC

d_call: NA
clone_size: once
v_call: TRBV4-2
j_call: TRBJ2-5
cdr3_aa: CASSQVSEETQYF
cdr3_nt: TGTGCCAGCAGCCAAGTGTCGGAGGAGACCCAGTACTTC

d_call: NA
clone_size: NA
v_call: TRBV4-2
j_call: TRBJ2-5
cdr3_aa: CASSQDGTPGGTQYF
cdr3_nt: TGTGCCAGCAGCCAAGACGGGACGCCCGGGGGGACCCAGTACTTC

d_call: TRBD2
clone_size: few
v_call: TRBV6-1
j_call: TRBJ2-1
cdr3_aa: CASSLGRVAGSEQFF
cdr3_nt: TGTGCCAGCAGCCTGGGGCGGGTAGCGGGTAGTGAGCAGTTCTTC

d_call: NA
clone_size: NA
v_call: TRBV6-2/TRBV6-3
j_call: TRBJ1-5
cdr3_aa: CASRDLRANHQPQHF
cdr3_nt: TGTGCCAGCAGGGACCTGAGGGCTAACCATCAGCCCCAGCATTTT

d_call: TRBD2
clone_size: few
v_call: TRBV5-1
j_call: TRBJ2-7
cdr3_aa: CASRAGSSGGSEQYF
cdr3_nt: TGCGCCAGCAGGGCGGGGTCTAGCGGGGGGAGCGAGCAGTACTTC

d_call: NA
clone_size: few
v_call: TRBV7-6
j_call: TRBJ2-1
cdr3_aa: CASSLGGGEQFF
cdr3_nt: TGTGCCAGCAGCTTAGGTGGCGGTGAGCAGTTCTTC

d_call: NA
clone_size: NA
v_call: TRBV12-3/TRBV12-4
j_call: TRBJ1-1
cdr3_aa: CASSLQLNTEAFF
cdr3_nt: TGTGCCAGCAGTTTACAGCTGAACACTGAAGCTTTCTTT

d_call: NA
clone_size: NA
v_call: TRBV20-1
j_call: TRBJ2-5
cdr3_aa: CSARTGSRQETQYF
cdr3_nt: TGCAGTGCTAGAACGGGCAGCCGTCAAGAGACCCAGTACTTC

d_call: NA
clone_size: NA
v_call: TRBV20-1
j_call: TRBJ1-6
cdr3_aa: CSARGGGNSPLHF
cdr3_nt: TGCAGTGCCCGAGGGGGGGGAAATTCACCCCTCCACTTT

d_call: NA
clone_size: few
v_call: TRBV6-4
j_call: TRBJ1-1
cdr3_aa: CASSDSSYGTEAFF
cdr3_nt: TGTGCCAGCAGTGACTCGTCGTATGGGACTGAAGCTTTCTTT

d_call: TRBD2
clone_size: NA
v_call: TRBV19
j_call: TRBJ2-7
cdr3_aa: CASSNVAGGLEQYF
cdr3_nt: TGTGCCAGTAGTAATGTTGCGGGAGGGTTAGAGCAGTACTTC

d_call: NA
clone_size: few
v_call: TRBV6-1
j_call: TRBJ1-6
cdr3_aa: CASNHPRGPANSPLHF
cdr3_nt: TGTGCCAGCAACCATCCGCGGGGACCCGCTAATTCACCCCTCCACTTT

d_call: TRBD1
clone_size: NA
v_call: TRBV6-2/TRBV6-3
j_call: TRBJ2-5
cdr3_aa: CASSYPRGRQETQYF
cdr3_nt: TGTGCCAGCAGTTACCCCAGGGGGCGACAAGAGACCCAGTACTTC

d_call: TRBD2
clone_size: NA
v_call: TRBV10-3
j_call: TRBJ2-7
cdr3_aa: CAISEGSGRPPNEQYF
cdr3_nt: TGTGCCATCAGTGAGGGTAGCGGGAGGCCTCCCAACGAGCAGTACTTC

d_call: NA
clone_size: NA
v_call: TRBV7-9
j_call: TRBJ2-5
cdr3_aa: CASSLGYGGVETQYF
cdr3_nt: TGTGCCAGCAGCTTAGGCTATGGCGGCGTAGAGACCCAGTACTTC

d_call: NA
clone_size: NA
v_call: TRBV20-1
j_call: TRBJ2-1
cdr3_aa: CSARIGSRIEQFF
cdr3_nt: TGCAGTGCTAGGATTGGGTCTAGGATTGAGCAGTTCTTC